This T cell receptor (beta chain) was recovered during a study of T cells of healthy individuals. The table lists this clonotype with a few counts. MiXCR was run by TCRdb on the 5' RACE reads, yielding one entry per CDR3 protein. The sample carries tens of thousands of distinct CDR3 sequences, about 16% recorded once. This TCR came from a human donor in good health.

CDR3 protein: CASSVGGRVKANYGYTF. The CDR3, as DNA: TGTGCCAGCAGCGTAGGCGGCAGGGTGAAAGCTAACTATGGCTACACCTTC. The chain joins TRBV9 to TRBJ1-2; the D gene is possibly TRBD1 (5 bases). Between the trimmed V and J ends, which lost 0 bases and 0 bases, there was a span of 15 bases. The CDR3 runs 17 residues. Germline lookup yields CDR1 SGDLS and CDR2 YYNGEE.